These 14 T cell receptor beta chains share one sample of origin, sequenced in a study of T-cell memory formation after mild COVID-19. TCRdb re-analysed the 5' RACE reads in MiXCR, keeping a single row per CDR3 protein. Here the sample spans about 620,000 distinct CDR3 sequences, roughly 17% being singletons. The sequencing input was PBMCs or a T cell subset sorted from them (not recorded which). These receptor sequences come from an adult woman who had mild COVID-19 (a few samples of this study predate the infection). Cell type and time point are not known.

The table lists this clonotype with a few counts. The chain carries TRBV7-2 and TRBJ1-2, with D possibly being TRBD1 (6 bases). Trimming pared 1 base from V and 0 bases from J, leaving 15 bases between. Germline V gene lookup returns CDR1 SGHTA and CDR2 FQGNSA. There are 17 residues in the CDR3. The CDR3 loop is CASSLVPGASANYGYTF. As DNA, the CDR3 is TGTGCCAGCAGCTTAGTTCCGGGGGCCTCAGCTAACTATGGCTACACCTTC.

Only a few counts were recorded for this clonotype. V is TRBV5-5 and J is TRBJ1-1, with D possibly TRBD1 on 5 matching bases. This CDR3 has 15 residues. Germline assignment: CDR1 SGHKS and CDR2 YYEKEE (reference sequence). Between the trimmed V and J ends, which lost 6 bases and 11 bases, there was a span of 26 bases. CDR3 DNA sequence: TGTGCCAGCATCCGAAACTACGTATCCGGGACGGGGGCTTTCTTT. This sequence encodes CASIRNYVSGTGAFF. The variable domain in full, completed from reference TRBV5-5 and TRBJ1-1, reads DAGVTQSPTHLIKTRGQQVTLRCSPISGHKSVSWYQQVLGQGPQFIFQYYEKEERGRGNFPDRFSARQFPNYSSELNVNALLLGDSALYLCASIRNYVSGTGAFFGQGTRLTVV.

This sequence joins TRBV12-3 or TRBV12-4 and TRBJ2-5; tentative D call: TRBD1 (5 bases). Trimming pared 6 bases from V and 0 bases from J, leaving 14 bases between. The CDR3 runs to 15 residues. CDR3 sequence reads: CASREQDDHQETQYF. The CDR3 nucleotides are TGTGCCAGCAGGGAACAGGACGATCACCAAGAGACCCAGTACTTC.

At least ten counts were recorded for this clonotype. The chain couples TRBV12-3 or TRBV12-4 to TRBJ1-5, with D unresolved. The germline V and J ends were trimmed by 3 bases and 0 bases, with 3 bases remaining between them. The CDR3 extends over 13 amino acids. The CDR3 coding sequence is TGTGCCAGCAGTTTGGGTAGCAATCAGCCCCAGCATTTT. This sequence encodes CASSLGSNQPQHF.

Only a few counts were recorded for this clonotype. The V and J genes are TRBV2 and TRBJ1-1; 8 nucleotides line up with TRBD1. V trimming: 8 bases; J trimming: 1 base; junction bases outside the gene matches: 6. Germline assignment: CDR1 SNHLY and CDR2 FYNNEI. There are 14 residues in the CDR3. The CDR3 reads CASGGQGWNTEAFF. For the CDR3, the DNA is TGTGCCAGCGGAGGACAGGGCTGGAACACTGAAGCTTTCTTT.

This clonotype was picked up a small number of times. This sequence joins TRBV10-3 and TRBJ2-5; TRBD2 matches at 9 bases. The CDR3 extends over 14 amino acids. After removal of 8 bases from V and 2 bases from J, the junction contained 6 bases not matched to a gene. Germline V gene sequence: CDR1 ENHRY, CDR2 SYGVKD. CDR3: CAIGRAGGQETQYF. The CDR3 region has the DNA TGTGCCATCGGAAGGGCGGGGGGGCAAGAGACCCAGTACTTC.

This clonotype was observed a handful of times. The chain is built from TRBV15 and TRBJ2-1; the D gene is possibly TRBD1 (6 bases). The CDR3 runs 12 residues. Germline CDR1 is LNHNV and CDR2 is YYDKDF (reference sequence). Trimming shortened V by 4 bases and J by 7 bases, and 8 bases separated the two germline ends. The CDR3 sequence: CATSTRGNEQFF. The CDR3 bases are TGTGCCACCAGCACCAGGGGTAATGAGCAGTTCTTC. Using reference TRBV15 and TRBJ2-1 for the parts outside the CDR3, the full variable domain is DAMVIQNPRYQVTQFGKPVTLSCSQTLNHNVMYWYQQKSSQAPKLLFHYYDKDFNNEADTPDNFQSRRPNTSFCFLDIRSPGLGDTAMYLCATSTRGNEQFFGPGTRLTVL.

The chain uses TRBV11-3 and TRBJ2-2; no clear D gene. The germline CDR1 and CDR2 sequences are SGHNT and YENEEA. V was shortened by 0 bases and J by 4 bases, with 9 bases between the two germline ends. The CDR3 loop spans 15 amino acids. The CDR3 nucleotides read TGTGCCAGCAGCTTAGATCTGGGATCCACCGGGGAGCTGTTTTTT. This gives the protein CASSLDLGSTGELFF.

J is TRBJ2-7 and V is TRBV12-3 or TRBV12-4; 10 positions agree with TRBD2. The CDR3 totals 15 residues. V shed 2 bases and J 2 bases; nucleotides not matched to a gene: 3. CDR3 amino acids: CASSLTSGVTYEQYF. For the CDR3, the DNA is TGTGCCAGCAGTTTAACTAGCGGGGTTACCTACGAGCAGTACTTC.

The chain couples TRBV27 to TRBJ1-1, with 10 bases lining up with TRBD1. Germline V gene lookup returns CDR1 MNHEY and CDR2 SMNVEV (reference sequence). The trim removed 8 bases at V and 3 bases at J, leaving 3 bases unmatched. The CDR3 is made up of 13 amino acids. DNA of the CDR3: TGTGCCAGCCAGGGACAGGGGTACACTGAAGCTTTCTTT. This translates into CASQGQGYTEAFF.

The CDR3 DNA reads TGTGCCAGCAGCTTTCCCACTAGCGGGGCCACAGATACGCAGTATTTT. It specifies CASSFPTSGATDTQYF. This chain uses TRBV5-5 with TRBJ2-3, with 10 bases that match TRBD2. CDR1 is SGHKS and CDR2 is YYEKEE in the germline V gene (reference sequence). This CDR3 comprises 16 residues. V shed 2 bases and J 2 bases; nucleotides not matched to a gene: 5.

This clonotype was observed a handful of times. The chain couples TRBV9 to TRBJ2-7; 9 bases are shared with TRBD1. The CDR3 loop spans 15 amino acids. Trimming took 0 bases from V and 4 from J; bases not matched to a gene: 5. The germline V gene has CDR1 SGDLS and CDR2 YYNGEE. The CDR3 loop is CASSVASGTGYEQYF. For the CDR3, the DNA is TGTGCCAGCAGCGTAGCCTCCGGGACAGGGTACGAGCAGTACTTC.

V is TRBV20-1 and J is TRBJ2-1, with 8 bases that match TRBD2. The germline V gene has CDR1 DFQATT and CDR2 SNEGSKA (reference sequence). The CDR3 loop spans 14 amino acids. V lost 7 bases to trimming and J lost 9 bases; unmatched junction nucleotides: 14. CDR3 sequence (DNA): TGCAGTGATAGGCGAAGCGGGAGTAGGAGTGAGCAGTTCTTC. Encoded protein: CSDRRSGSRSEQFF.

V is TRBV30 and J is TRBJ1-3; D unresolved. Germline V lookup: CDR1 GTSNPN, CDR2 SVGIG (reference sequence). This CDR3 is 14 amino acids long. Trimming removed 2 bases at V and 4 bases at J, with 12 bases between. The DNA for the CDR3 is TGTGCCTGGAGTCACAGCATCCGGGGAAACACCATATATTTT. This encodes CAWSHSIRGNTIYF.